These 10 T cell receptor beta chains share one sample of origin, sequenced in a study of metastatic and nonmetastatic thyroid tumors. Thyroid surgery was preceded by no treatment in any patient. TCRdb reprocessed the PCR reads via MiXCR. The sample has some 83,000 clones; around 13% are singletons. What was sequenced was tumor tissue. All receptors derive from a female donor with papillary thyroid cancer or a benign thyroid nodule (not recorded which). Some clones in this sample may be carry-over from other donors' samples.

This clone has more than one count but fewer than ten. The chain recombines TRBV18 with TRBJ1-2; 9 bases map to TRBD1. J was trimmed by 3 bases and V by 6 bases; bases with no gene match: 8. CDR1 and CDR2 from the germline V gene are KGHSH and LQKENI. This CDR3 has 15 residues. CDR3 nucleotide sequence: TGTGCCAGCTCGGGTACAGGGGGCCGAGACTATGGCTACACCTTC. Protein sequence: CASSGTGGRDYGYTF. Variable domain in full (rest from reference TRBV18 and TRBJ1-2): NAGVMQNPRHLVRRRGQEARLRCSPMKGHSHVYWYRQLPEEGLKFMVYLQKENIIDESGMPKERFSAEFPKEGPSILRIQQVVRGDSAAYFCASSGTGGRDYGYTFGSGTRLTVV.

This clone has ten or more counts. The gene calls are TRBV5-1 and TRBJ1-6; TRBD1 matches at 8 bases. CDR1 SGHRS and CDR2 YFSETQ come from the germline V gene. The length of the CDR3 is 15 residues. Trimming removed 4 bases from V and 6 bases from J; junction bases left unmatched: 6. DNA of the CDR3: TGCGCCAGCAGCCTACCGGACAGGGCTAATTCACCCCTCCACTTT. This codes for CASSLPDRANSPLHF.

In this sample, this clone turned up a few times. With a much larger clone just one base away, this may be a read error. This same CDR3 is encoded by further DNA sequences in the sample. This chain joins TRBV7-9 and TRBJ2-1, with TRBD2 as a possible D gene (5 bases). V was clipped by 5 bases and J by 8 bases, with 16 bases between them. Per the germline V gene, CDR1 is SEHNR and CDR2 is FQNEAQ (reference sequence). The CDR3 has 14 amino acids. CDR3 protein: CASSPSGGNYEQFF. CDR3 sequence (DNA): TGTGCCAGCAGCCCCAGTGGAGGTAACTATGAGCAGTTCTTC. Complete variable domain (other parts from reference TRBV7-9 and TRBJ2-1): DTGVSQNPRHKITKRGQNVTFRCDPISEHNRLYWYRQTLGQGPEFLTYFQNEAQLEKSRLLSDRFSAERPKGSFSTLEIQRTEQGDSAMYLCASSPSGGNYEQFFGPGTRLTVL.

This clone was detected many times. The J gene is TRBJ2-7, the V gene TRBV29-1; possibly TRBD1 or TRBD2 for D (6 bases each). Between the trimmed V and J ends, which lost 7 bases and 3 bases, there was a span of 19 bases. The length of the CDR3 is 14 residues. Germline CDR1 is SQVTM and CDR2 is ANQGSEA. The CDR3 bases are TGCAGCGCCGCGGGGCGGAAGACAGGCTACGAGCAGTACTTC. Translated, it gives CSAAGRKTGYEQYF.

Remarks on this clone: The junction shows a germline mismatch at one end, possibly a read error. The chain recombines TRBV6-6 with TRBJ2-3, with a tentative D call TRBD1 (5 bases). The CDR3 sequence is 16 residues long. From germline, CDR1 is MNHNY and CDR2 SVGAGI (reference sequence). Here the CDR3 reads CASSSGLPPSTDTQYF. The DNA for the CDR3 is TGTGCCAGCAGTTCAGGTCTACCTCCTTCGACAGATACGCAGTATTTC.

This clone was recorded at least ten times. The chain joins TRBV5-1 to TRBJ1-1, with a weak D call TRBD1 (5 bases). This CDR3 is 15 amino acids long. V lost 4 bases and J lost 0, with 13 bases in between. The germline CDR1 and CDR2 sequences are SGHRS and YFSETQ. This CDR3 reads CASSQAQGLNTEAFF. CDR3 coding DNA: TGCGCCAGCAGCCAGGCCCAGGGTTTGAACACTGAAGCTTTCTTT.

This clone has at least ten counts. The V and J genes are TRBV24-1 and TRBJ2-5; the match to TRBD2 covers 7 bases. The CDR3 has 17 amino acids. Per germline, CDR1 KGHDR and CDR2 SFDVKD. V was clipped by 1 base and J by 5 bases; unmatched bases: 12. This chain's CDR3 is CATSDLSGRAGDETQYF. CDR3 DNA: TGTGCCACCAGTGATTTAAGTGGGAGGGCCGGCGACGAGACCCAGTACTTC.

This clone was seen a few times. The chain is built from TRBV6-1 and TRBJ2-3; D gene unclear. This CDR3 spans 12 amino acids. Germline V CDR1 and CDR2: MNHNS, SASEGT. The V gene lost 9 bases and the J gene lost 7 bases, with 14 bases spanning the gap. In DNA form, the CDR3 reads TGTGCCAGTGGTTATACAACATATACGCAGTATTTT. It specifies CASGYTTYTQYF.

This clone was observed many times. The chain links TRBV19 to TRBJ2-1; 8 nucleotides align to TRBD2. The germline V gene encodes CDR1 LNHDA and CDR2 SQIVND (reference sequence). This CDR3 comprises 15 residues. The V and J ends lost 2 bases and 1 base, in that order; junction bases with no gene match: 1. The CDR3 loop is CASSISGSSYNEQFF. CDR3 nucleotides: TGTGCCAGTAGTATAAGCGGGAGTTCCTACAATGAGCAGTTCTTC.

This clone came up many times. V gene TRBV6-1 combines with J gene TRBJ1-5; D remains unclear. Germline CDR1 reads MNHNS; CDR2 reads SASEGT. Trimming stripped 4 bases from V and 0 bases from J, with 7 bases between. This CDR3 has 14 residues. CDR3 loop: CASSAGDSNQPQHF. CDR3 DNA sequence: TGTGCCAGCAGTGCCGGCGATAGCAATCAGCCCCAGCATTTT.